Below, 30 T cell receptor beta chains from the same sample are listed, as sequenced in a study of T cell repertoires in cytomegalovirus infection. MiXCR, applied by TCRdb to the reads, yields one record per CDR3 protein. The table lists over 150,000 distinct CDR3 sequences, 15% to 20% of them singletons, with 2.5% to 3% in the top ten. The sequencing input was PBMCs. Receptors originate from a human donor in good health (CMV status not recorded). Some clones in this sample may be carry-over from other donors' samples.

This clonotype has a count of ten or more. The CDR3 sequence is CASSLREAGELFF. The CDR3 region has the DNA TGTGCCAGCAGCCTCAGGGAAGCCGGGGAGCTGTTTTTT. The chain is built from TRBV12-3 or TRBV12-4 and TRBJ2-2, with D maybe TRBD1 (5 bases). The V end lost 6 bases, the J end lost 6 bases, and 11 bases lay between the germline ends. This CDR3 has 13 amino acids.

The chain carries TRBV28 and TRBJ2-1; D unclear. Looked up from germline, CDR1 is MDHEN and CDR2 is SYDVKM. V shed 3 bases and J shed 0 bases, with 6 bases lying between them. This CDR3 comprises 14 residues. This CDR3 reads CASSFVGSYNEQFF. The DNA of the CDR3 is TGTGCCAGCAGTTTTGTGGGCTCCTACAATGAGCAGTTCTTC.

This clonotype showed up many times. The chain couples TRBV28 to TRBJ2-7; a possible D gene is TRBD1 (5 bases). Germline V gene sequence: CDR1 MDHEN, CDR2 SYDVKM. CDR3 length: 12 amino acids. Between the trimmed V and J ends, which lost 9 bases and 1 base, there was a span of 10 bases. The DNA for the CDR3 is TGTGCCAGTTCCCAGGGATCCTACGAGCAGTACTTC. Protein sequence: CASSQGSYEQYF.

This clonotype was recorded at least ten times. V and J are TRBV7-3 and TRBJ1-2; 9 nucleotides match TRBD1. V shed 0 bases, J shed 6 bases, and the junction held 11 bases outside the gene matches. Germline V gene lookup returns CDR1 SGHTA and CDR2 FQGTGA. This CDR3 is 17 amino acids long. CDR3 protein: CASSLTSRTGVLDGYTF. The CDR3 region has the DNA TGTGCCAGCAGCTTAACCAGCCGGACAGGGGTCCTGGATGGCTACACCTTC.

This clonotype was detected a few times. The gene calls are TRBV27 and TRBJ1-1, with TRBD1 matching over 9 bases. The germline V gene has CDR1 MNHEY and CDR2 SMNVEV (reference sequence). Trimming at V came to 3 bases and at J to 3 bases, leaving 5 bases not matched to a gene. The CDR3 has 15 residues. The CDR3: CASSFTGGMYTEAFF. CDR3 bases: TGTGCCAGCAGTTTCACAGGGGGCATGTACACTGAAGCTTTCTTT.

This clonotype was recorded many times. CDR3 DNA sequence: TGCAGCGGCTCTAGCGGGAGAGGGTACGAGCAGTACTTC. Amino acid sequence: CSGSSGRGYEQYF. This chain connects TRBV29-1 to TRBJ2-7; 10 bases are a match to TRBD2. The ends lost 7 bases at V and 4 bases at J; junction bases unmatched: 7. Germline V CDR1 and CDR2: SQVTM, ANQGSEA. The CDR3 extends over 13 amino acids.

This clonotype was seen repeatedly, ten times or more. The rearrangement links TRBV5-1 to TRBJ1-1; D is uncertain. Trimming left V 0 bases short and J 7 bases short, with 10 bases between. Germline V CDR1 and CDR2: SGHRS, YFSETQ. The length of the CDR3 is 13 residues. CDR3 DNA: TGCGCCAGCAGCTTGGTGATGGGTGATGAAGCTTTCTTT. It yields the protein CASSLVMGDEAFF.

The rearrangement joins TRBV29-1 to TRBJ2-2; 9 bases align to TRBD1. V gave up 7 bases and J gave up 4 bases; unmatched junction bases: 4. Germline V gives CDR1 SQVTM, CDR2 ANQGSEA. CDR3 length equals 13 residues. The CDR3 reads CSGRQGGTGELFF. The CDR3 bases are TGCAGCGGCCGACAGGGGGGCACCGGGGAGCTGTTTTTT.

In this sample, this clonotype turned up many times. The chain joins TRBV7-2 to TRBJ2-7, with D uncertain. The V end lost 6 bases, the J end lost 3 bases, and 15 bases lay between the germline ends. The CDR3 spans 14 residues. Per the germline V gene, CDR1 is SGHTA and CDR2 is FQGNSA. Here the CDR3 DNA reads TGTGCCAGCAGTAATCGGATAGGCTACTACGAGCAGTACTTC. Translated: CASSNRIGYYEQYF.

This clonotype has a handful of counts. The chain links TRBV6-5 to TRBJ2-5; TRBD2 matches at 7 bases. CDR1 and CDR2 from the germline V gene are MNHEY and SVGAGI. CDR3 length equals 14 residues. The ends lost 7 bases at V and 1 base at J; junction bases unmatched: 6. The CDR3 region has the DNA TGTGCCAGCAATCCGGGGGGACTCCAAGAGACCCAGTACTTC. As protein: CASNPGGLQETQYF.

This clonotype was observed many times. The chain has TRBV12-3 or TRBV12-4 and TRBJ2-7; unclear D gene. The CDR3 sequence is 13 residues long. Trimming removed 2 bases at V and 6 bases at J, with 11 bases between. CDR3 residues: CASSLTTPGEQYF. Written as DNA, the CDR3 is TGTGCCAGCAGTTTAACGACACCTGGCGAGCAGTACTTC.

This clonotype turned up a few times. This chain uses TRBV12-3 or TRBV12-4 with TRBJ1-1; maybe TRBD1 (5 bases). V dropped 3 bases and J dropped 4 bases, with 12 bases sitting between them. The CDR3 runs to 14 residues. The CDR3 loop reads CASSFSGQGTEAFF. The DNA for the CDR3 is TGTGCCAGCAGTTTCAGCGGGCAGGGCACTGAAGCTTTCTTT.

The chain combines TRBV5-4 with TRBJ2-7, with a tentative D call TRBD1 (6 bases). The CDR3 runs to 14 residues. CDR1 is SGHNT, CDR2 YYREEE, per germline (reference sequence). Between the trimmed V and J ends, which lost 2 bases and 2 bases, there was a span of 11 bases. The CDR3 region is CASSFLQGPYEQYF. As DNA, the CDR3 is TGTGCCAGCAGCTTTCTGCAGGGGCCCTACGAGCAGTACTTC.

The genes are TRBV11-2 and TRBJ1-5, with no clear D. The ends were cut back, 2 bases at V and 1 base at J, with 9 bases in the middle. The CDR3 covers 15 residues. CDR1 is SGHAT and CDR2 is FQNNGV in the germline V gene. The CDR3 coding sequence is TGTGCCAGCAGCTTACGGCCGGAGAGCAATCAGCCCCAGCATTTT. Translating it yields CASSLRPESNQPQHF.

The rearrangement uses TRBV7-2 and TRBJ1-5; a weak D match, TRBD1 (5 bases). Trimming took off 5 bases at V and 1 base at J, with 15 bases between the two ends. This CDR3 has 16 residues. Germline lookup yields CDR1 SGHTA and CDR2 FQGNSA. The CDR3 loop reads CASSIQAGPSNQPQHF. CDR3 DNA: TGTGCCAGCAGCATACAGGCAGGGCCCAGCAATCAGCCCCAGCATTTT.

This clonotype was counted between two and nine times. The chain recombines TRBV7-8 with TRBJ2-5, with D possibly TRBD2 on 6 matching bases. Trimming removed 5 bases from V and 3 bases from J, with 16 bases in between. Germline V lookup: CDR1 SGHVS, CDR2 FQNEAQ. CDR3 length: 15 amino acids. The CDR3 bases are TGTGCCAGCAGCCCACCAGGGACTGGGGAAGAGACCCAGTACTTC. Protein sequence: CASSPPGTGEETQYF.

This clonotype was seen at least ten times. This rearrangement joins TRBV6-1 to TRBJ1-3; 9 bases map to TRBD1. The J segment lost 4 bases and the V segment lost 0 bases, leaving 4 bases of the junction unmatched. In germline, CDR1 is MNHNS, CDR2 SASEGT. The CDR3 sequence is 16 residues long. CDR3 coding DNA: TGTGCCAGCAGTGAAGCTACAGGGGGCGGCGGAAACACCATATATTTT. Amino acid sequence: CASSEATGGGGNTIYF.

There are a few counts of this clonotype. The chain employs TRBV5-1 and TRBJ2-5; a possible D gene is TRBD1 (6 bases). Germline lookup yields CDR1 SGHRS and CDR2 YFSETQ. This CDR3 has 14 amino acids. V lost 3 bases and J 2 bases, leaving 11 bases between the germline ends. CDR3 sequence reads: CASSSGTLQETQYF. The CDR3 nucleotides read TGCGCCAGCAGCTCAGGGACACTTCAAGAGACCCAGTACTTC.

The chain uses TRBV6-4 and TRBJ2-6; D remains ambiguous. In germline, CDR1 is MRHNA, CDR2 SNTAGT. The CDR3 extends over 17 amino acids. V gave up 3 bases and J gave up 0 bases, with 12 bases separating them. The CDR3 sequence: CASSELGRGSGANVLTF. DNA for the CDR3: TGTGCCAGCAGTGAATTGGGCCGAGGCTCTGGGGCCAACGTCCTGACTTTC.

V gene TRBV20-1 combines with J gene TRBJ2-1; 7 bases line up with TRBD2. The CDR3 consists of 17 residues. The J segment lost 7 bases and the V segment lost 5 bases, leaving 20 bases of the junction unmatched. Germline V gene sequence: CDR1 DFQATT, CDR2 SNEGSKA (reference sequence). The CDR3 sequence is CSAPFRPGLPEGNEQFF. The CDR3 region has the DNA TGCAGTGCTCCTTTCAGACCGGGACTACCTGAGGGAAATGAGCAGTTCTTC.

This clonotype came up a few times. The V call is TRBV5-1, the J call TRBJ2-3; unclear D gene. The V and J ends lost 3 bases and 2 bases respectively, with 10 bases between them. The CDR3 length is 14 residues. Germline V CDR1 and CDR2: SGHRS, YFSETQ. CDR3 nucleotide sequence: TGCGCCAGCAGCTGGATGAGTTACACAGATACGCAGTATTTT. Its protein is CASSWMSYTDTQYF.

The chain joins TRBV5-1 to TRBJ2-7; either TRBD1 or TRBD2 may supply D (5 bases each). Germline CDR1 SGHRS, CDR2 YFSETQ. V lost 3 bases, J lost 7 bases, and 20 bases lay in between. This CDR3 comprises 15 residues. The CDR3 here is CASSSQGPPEGEQYF. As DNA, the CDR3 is TGCGCCAGCAGCTCCCAGGGCCCACCCGAGGGTGAGCAGTACTTC.

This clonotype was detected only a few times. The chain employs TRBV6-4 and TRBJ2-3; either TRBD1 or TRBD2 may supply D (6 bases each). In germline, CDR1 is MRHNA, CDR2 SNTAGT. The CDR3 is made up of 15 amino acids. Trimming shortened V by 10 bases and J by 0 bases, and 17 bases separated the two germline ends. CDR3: CATTKTGTSTDTQYF. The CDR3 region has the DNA TGTGCCACCACGAAAACAGGGACTAGCACAGATACGCAGTATTTT.

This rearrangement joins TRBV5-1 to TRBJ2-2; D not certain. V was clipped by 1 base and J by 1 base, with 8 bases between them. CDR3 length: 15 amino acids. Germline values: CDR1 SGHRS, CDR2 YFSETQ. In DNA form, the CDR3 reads TGCGCCAGCAGCTTGTCAGACTGGAACACCGGGGAGCTGTTTTTT. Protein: CASSLSDWNTGELFF.

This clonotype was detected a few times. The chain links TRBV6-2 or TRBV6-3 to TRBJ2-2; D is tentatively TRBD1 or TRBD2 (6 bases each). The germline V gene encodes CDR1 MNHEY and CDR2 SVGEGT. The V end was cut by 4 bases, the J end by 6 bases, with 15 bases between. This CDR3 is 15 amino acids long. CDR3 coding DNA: TGTGCCAGCAGTTTCTCGGGGGCAATGTCCGGGGAGCTGTTTTTT. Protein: CASSFSGAMSGELFF.

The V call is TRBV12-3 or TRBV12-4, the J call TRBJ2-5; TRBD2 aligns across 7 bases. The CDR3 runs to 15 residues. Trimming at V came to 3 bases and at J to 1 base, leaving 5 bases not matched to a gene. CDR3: CASSFFGGSQETQYF. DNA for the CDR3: TGTGCCAGCAGTTTTTTCGGGGGGAGCCAAGAGACCCAGTACTTC.

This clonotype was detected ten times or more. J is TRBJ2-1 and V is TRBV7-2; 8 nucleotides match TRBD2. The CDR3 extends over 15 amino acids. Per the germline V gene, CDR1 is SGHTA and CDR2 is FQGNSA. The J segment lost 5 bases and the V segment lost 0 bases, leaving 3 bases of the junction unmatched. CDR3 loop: CASSLASGANNEQFF. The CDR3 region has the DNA TGTGCCAGCAGCTTAGCTAGCGGGGCAAACAATGAGCAGTTCTTC.

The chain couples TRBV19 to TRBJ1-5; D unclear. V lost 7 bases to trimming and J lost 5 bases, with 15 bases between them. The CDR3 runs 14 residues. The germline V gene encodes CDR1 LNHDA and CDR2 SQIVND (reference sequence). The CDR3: CASKVGGMDQPQHF. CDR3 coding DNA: TGTGCCAGTAAGGTCGGAGGGATGGATCAGCCCCAGCATTTT. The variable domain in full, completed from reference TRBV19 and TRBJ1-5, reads DGGITQSPKYLFRKEGQNVTLSCEQNLNHDAMYWYRQDPGQGLRLIYYSQIVNDFQKGDIAEGYSVSREKKESFPLTVTSAQKNPTAFYLCASKVGGMDQPQHFGDGTRLSIL.

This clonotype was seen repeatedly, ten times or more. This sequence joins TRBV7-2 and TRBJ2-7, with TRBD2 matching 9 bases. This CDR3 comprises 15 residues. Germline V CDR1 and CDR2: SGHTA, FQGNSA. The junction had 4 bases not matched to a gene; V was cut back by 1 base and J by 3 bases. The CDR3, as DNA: TGTGCCAGCAGCTTAGATACTAGCGGGTTCTACGAGCAGTACTTC. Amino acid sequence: CASSLDTSGFYEQYF.

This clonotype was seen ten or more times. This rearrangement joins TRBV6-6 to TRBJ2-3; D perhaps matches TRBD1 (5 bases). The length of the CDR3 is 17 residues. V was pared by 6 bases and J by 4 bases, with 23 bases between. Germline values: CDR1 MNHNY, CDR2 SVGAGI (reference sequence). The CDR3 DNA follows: TGTGCCAGCAGCCCGGGCCAGGGCCCTACTTCGGCAGATACGCAGTATTTT. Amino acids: CASSPGQGPTSADTQYF.